Below, 30 T cell receptor beta chains from the same sample are listed, as sequenced in a study of blood T cell repertoires in COVID-19. Data came from immunoSEQ multiplex PCR; TCRdb stores just in-frame clones and leaves some out. This table has hundreds of thousands of clones, just over 85% appearing once. The specimen was peripheral blood. Receptors were obtained from a woman under 40 with active or convalescent COVID-19.

This chain connects TRBV5-1 to TRBJ1-1, with D possibly TRBD1 on 6 matching bases. CDR3 size: 13 residues. Trimming left V 0 bases short and J 8 bases short, with 11 bases between. The germline V gene encodes CDR1 SGHRS and CDR2 YFSETQ. In DNA, the CDR3 is TGCGCCAGCAGCTTGGTTGGGGGCGCGGAAGCTTTCTTT. Translated: CASSLVGGAEAFF.

This chain links TRBV6-4 with TRBJ1-2, with D hard to call. Germline V gene lookup returns CDR1 MRHNA and CDR2 SNTAGT. With 5 bases removed from V and 0 bases from J, the gap between germline ends came to 13 bases. This CDR3 has 15 amino acids. CDR3: CASSSSAATNYGYTF. CDR3 nucleotides: TGTGCCAGCAGTTCGAGTGCGGCTACTAACTATGGCTACACCTTC.

The chain combines TRBV5-1 with TRBJ2-5; TRBD2 aligns across 7 bases. V dropped 5 bases and J dropped 5; count of bases not matched to a gene: 9. The CDR3 totals 14 residues. CDR1 is SGHRS and CDR2 is YFSETQ in the germline V gene. In nucleotides, the CDR3 is TGCGCCAGCAGTTCGTTGGCGGGGGATGAGACCCAGTACTTC. This sequence encodes CASSSLAGDETQYF. The full variable domain, completed using reference TRBV5-1 and TRBJ2-5, is KAGVTQTPRYLIKTRGQQVTLSCSPISGHRSVSWYQQTPGQGLQFLFEYFSETQRNKGNFPGRFSGRQFSNSRSEMNVSTLELGDSALYLCASSSLAGDETQYFGPGTRLLVL.

DNA for the CDR3: TGCAGCGGGGGAACGGGGGGCACTGAAGCTTTCTTT. Its translation is CSGGTGGTEAFF. The chain employs TRBV29-1 and TRBJ1-1, with D tentatively TRBD1 (5 bases). This CDR3 spans 12 amino acids. The germline V gene has CDR1 SQVTM and CDR2 ANQGSEA. The V end was cut by 7 bases, the J end by 4 bases, with 13 bases between.

Here the CDR3 reads CASSGPRDTYNYGYTF. CDR3 nucleotides: TGTGCCAGCAGTGGCCCCCGGGACACTTATAACTATGGCTACACCTTC. The rearrangement joins TRBV25-1 to TRBJ1-2; TRBD1 might be the D (6 bases). Germline assignment: CDR1 MGHDK and CDR2 SYGVNS. This CDR3 comprises 16 residues. Trimming shortened V by 4 bases and J by 1 base, and 16 bases separated the two germline ends.

The CDR3 region has the DNA TGTGCCAGCAGGCCGGGGGGGGTAGAAAACATTCAGTACTTC. It yields the protein CASRPGGVENIQYF. The rearrangement uses TRBV5-4 and TRBJ2-4; 8 bases are shared with TRBD2. The germline V gene has CDR1 SGHNT and CDR2 YYREEE (reference sequence). The CDR3 runs 14 residues. V trimming: 5 bases; J trimming: 5 bases; junction bases outside the gene matches: 6.

The rearrangement uses TRBV5-4 and TRBJ2-3, with D uncertain. CDR1 and CDR2 (germline): SGHNT, YYREEE (reference sequence). The CDR3 is made up of 12 amino acids. V dropped 2 bases and J dropped 3 bases, with 4 bases sitting between them. As DNA, the CDR3 is TGTGCCAGCAGCTTACAAACAGATACGCAGTATTTT. Its translation is CASSLQTDTQYF.

The chain uses TRBV15 and TRBJ1-1; the D is unclear. V was pared by 0 bases and J by 6 bases, with 8 bases between. Germline CDR1 is LNHNV and CDR2 is YYDKDF (reference sequence). There are 13 residues in the CDR3. CDR3 bases: TGTGCCACCAGCAGAGACGGGTGGGCTGAAGCTTTCTTT. This translates into CATSRDGWAEAFF.

The chain recombines TRBV19 with TRBJ1-2; weak D call: TRBD1 (5 bases). This CDR3 spans 16 amino acids. V lost 5 bases and J 5 bases, leaving 21 bases between the germline ends. Per germline, CDR1 LNHDA and CDR2 SQIVND (reference sequence). CDR3 sequence (DNA): TGTGCCAGTAGTCCAAGGGGAGGAGAAAAGAATTATGGCTACACCTTC. Translation gives CASSPRGGEKNYGYTF.

V and J are TRBV29-1 and TRBJ2-2; possible D gene TRBD2, 6 bases. The V gene's germline CDR1 is SQVTM and CDR2 ANQGSEA. The CDR3 extends over 13 amino acids. Trimming removed 4 bases from V and 3 bases from J, with 9 bases in between. CDR3: CSVGRGHTGELFF. DNA for the CDR3: TGCAGCGTTGGGAGGGGCCACACCGGGGAGCTGTTTTTT.

Comment on this clone: Within the sample, other DNA sequences also encode this same CDR3. The rearrangement links TRBV5-4 to TRBJ2-5, with TRBD2 as a possible D gene (5 bases). Trimming removed 0 bases from V and 2 bases from J, with 11 bases in between. This CDR3 contains 15 residues. In germline, CDR1 is SGHNT, CDR2 YYREEE (reference sequence). The CDR3 nucleotides read TGTGCCAGCAGCTTGGGGGCGGGCGCACAAGAGACCCAGTACTTC. Its translation is CASSLGAGAQETQYF.

CDR3 sequence (DNA): TGTGCCAGCAGCCTAGATGCAGGGGTAACCTACGAGCAGTACTTC. This encodes CASSLDAGVTYEQYF. The chain carries TRBV25-1 and TRBJ2-7, with D maybe TRBD1 (6 bases). The CDR3 loop spans 15 amino acids. The V end was cut by 6 bases, the J end by 2 bases, with 17 bases between. The V gene's germline CDR1 is MGHDK and CDR2 SYGVNS.

The V call is TRBV6-5, the J call TRBJ2-7; 11 bases map to TRBD2. The trim removed 6 bases at V and 2 bases at J, leaving 6 bases unmatched. The CDR3 is made up of 15 amino acids. Germline V gene data show CDR1 as MNHEY and CDR2 as SVGAGI. CDR3 bases: TGTGCCAGCAGCTTAAATAGCGGGGGGGCCTACGAGCAGTACTTC. Its translation: CASSLNSGGAYEQYF.

V usage is TRBV7-9 and J usage is TRBJ1-1, with D maybe TRBD1 (5 bases). Trimming left V 6 bases short and J 5 bases short, with 10 bases between. CDR1 is SEHNR and CDR2 is FQNEAQ in the germline V gene (reference sequence). The CDR3 loop spans 12 amino acids. CDR3 DNA: TGTGCCAGCAGGGACGGGGGGACTGAAGCTTTCTTT. Encoded protein: CASRDGGTEAFF.

The genes are TRBV5-1 and TRBJ2-1, with 8 bases aligning to TRBD2. The V and J ends lost 4 bases and 9 bases, in that order; junction bases with no gene match: 6. Germline V gene sequence: CDR1 SGHRS, CDR2 YFSETQ. This CDR3 is 13 amino acids long. The CDR3, as DNA: TGCGCCAGCAGCCTCGCTAGCGGGCCTGAGCAGTTCTTC. Protein: CASSLASGPEQFF.

The chain employs TRBV2 and TRBJ1-6; 11 bases agree with TRBD1. Unmatched junction bases numbered 11, after V lost 1 base and J lost 9 bases. The CDR3 sequence is 18 residues long. Germline lookup yields CDR1 SNHLY and CDR2 FYNNEI. CDR3 nucleotides: TGTGCCAGCAGTGAAGGTACGGGACAGGGGGTGAACTCTTCACCCCTCCACTTT. As protein: CASSEGTGQGVNSSPLHF.

This chain connects TRBV19 to TRBJ2-1; 9 nucleotides agree with TRBD1. The junction had 5 bases not matched to a gene; V was cut back by 3 bases and J by 8 bases. Germline values: CDR1 LNHDA, CDR2 SQIVND (reference sequence). The CDR3 extends over 14 amino acids. For the CDR3, the DNA is TGTGCCAGTAGTATTGGGACAGGGATGGATGAGCAGTTCTTC. It encodes CASSIGTGMDEQFF.

The J gene is TRBJ2-7, the V gene TRBV27; a weak D match, TRBD1 (6 bases). The CDR3 loop spans 13 amino acids. Germline CDR1 MNHEY, CDR2 SMNVEV (reference sequence). Trimming took 4 bases from V and 2 from J, leaving 9 bases between them. The CDR3 DNA is TGTGCCAGCAGTTCCGGACAGACCTACGAGCAGTACTTC. This gives the protein CASSSGQTYEQYF.

The chain links TRBV6-6 to TRBJ1-5; the match to TRBD1 covers 7 bases. With V trimmed by 5 bases and J by 2 bases, 15 bases remained unmatched. Per germline, CDR1 MNHNY and CDR2 SVGAGI (reference sequence). The CDR3 sequence is 18 residues long. The CDR3 protein is CASSPPGQKDKGNQPQHF. Here the CDR3 DNA reads TGTGCCAGCAGTCCGCCGGGACAGAAAGATAAGGGCAATCAGCCCCAGCATTTT.

This clone was counted only a few times. The gene calls are TRBV5-4 and TRBJ2-1; the match to TRBD2 covers 10 bases. CDR1 is SGHNT and CDR2 is YYREEE in the germline V gene (reference sequence). The CDR3 consists of 16 residues. The V gene end was trimmed by 4 bases and the J gene end by 4 bases; junction bases not matched to a gene: 8. For the CDR3, the DNA is TGTGCCAGCAGCACACCTAGCGGGAGTACGTACAATGAGCAGTTCTTC. Amino acids: CASSTPSGSTYNEQFF.

The CDR3 loop reads CASSPMEVRLAKNIQYF. The CDR3 coding sequence is TGTGCCAGCTCACCGATGGAAGTGAGACTAGCCAAAAACATTCAGTACTTC. The chain uses TRBV18 and TRBJ2-4; D is undetermined. This CDR3 spans 17 amino acids. V was clipped by 3 bases and J by 0 bases, with 15 bases between them. Germline V gene lookup returns CDR1 KGHSH and CDR2 LQKENI.

For the CDR3, the DNA is TGTGCCAGCAGTTTAAAGTCGGACAGAAACACTGAAGCTTTCTTT. This sequence encodes CASSLKSDRNTEAFF. The J gene is TRBJ1-1, the V gene TRBV5-6; tentatively, D is TRBD1 (6 bases). The CDR3 consists of 15 residues. CDR1 is SGHDT, CDR2 YYEEEE, per germline. The germline V and J ends were trimmed by 5 bases and 2 bases, with 16 bases remaining between them.

The chain recombines TRBV9 with TRBJ2-2; D unresolved. Trimming left V 3 bases short and J 4 bases short, with 13 bases between. Germline CDR1 and CDR2: SGDLS and YYNGEE. The CDR3 is 15 residues long. CDR3 in amino acids: CASSENSLPTGELFF. The DNA for the CDR3 is TGTGCCAGCAGCGAGAATAGTTTACCCACCGGGGAGCTGTTTTTT.

This sequence joins TRBV15 and TRBJ1-2; D is perhaps TRBD1 (6 bases). Germline V lookup: CDR1 LNHNV, CDR2 YYDKDF (reference sequence). CDR3 length equals 16 residues. V was shortened by 4 bases and J by 4 bases, with 19 bases between the two germline ends. The CDR3 is CATSTPQGYSVYGYTF. Here the CDR3 DNA reads TGTGCCACCAGCACCCCACAGGGCTACTCCGTCTATGGCTACACCTTC.

The J gene is TRBJ2-5, the V gene TRBV6-5; D call uncertain. V was cut by 2 bases and J by 5 bases, with 12 bases left in between. The germline CDR1 and CDR2 sequences are MNHEY and SVGAGI. The CDR3 has 14 amino acids. The CDR3 bases are TGTGCCAGCAGTTACGGTGTATGGGCGGAGACCCAGTACTTC. Translating it yields CASSYGVWAETQYF.

This chain links TRBV6-6 with TRBJ1-6, with 8 bases lining up with TRBD1. Germline V gives CDR1 MNHNY, CDR2 SVGAGI (reference sequence). This CDR3 region has 13 residues. Trimming at V came to 10 bases and at J to 8 bases, leaving 7 bases not matched to a gene. CDR3 in amino acids: CATRLQGDSPLHF. The CDR3 DNA reads TGTGCCACGCGGCTACAGGGGGATTCACCCCTCCACTTT.

CDR3 loop: CASSFTGSWQPQHF. CDR3 nucleotide sequence: TGTGCCAGCAGTTTCACAGGAAGCTGGCAGCCCCAGCATTTT. V is TRBV6-5 and J is TRBJ1-5; D is possibly TRBD1 (5 bases). This CDR3 is 14 amino acids long. Germline assignment: CDR1 MNHEY and CDR2 SVGAGI. The V and J ends lost 4 bases and 7 bases respectively, with 14 bases between them.

The V gene is TRBV2, the J gene TRBJ1-5; TRBD1 aligns across 10 bases. This CDR3 has 19 amino acids. Germline CDR1 reads SNHLY; CDR2 reads FYNNEI. The trim removed 4 bases at V and 0 bases at J, leaving 12 bases unmatched. The CDR3 is CASSAEGQGTLSSNQPQHF. CDR3 sequence (DNA): TGTGCCAGCAGTGCAGAGGGACAGGGGACCCTCTCTAGCAATCAGCCCCAGCATTTT.

The chain couples TRBV2 to TRBJ1-6, with D possibly matching TRBD1 (6 bases). CDR3 length equals 14 residues. In germline, CDR1 is SNHLY, CDR2 FYNNEI. Trimming cost V 4 bases and J 7 bases, with 11 bases left between them. In DNA form, the CDR3 reads TGTGCCAGCAGTGGGTGGGACAAGAATTCACCCCTCCACTTT. Amino acids: CASSGWDKNSPLHF.

The chain links TRBV7-9 to TRBJ2-7, with D tentatively TRBD2 (6 bases). This CDR3 contains 14 residues. Trimming shortened V by 1 base and J by 3 bases, and 10 bases separated the two germline ends. Germline values: CDR1 SEHNR, CDR2 FQNEAQ (reference sequence). CDR3 nucleotide sequence: TGTGCCAGCAGCTTAGGACTAGGGCTCTACGAGCAGTACTTC. It is translated as CASSLGLGLYEQYF.